Presented here are 25 T cell receptor beta chains from one specimen sequenced in a study of cytotoxic CD8 clonotypes in ibrutinib-treated CLL. Clones were read by immunoSEQ multiplex PCR, and TCRdb kept only the in-frame ones, dropping some. The top ten hold 25% to 30% of the sample, which has approximately 150,000 clones, approximately 77% seen once. The input for sequencing was PBMCs, taken after 12 months of ibrutinib treatment. Receptor source: a human donor with chronic lymphocytic leukemia.

This chain joins TRBV7-6 and TRBJ2-5; TRBD2 aligns across 7 bases. The CDR3 sequence is 14 residues long. Germline trimming cut 3 bases from V and 5 bases from J; bases unmatched to any gene: 6. Germline values: CDR1 SGHVS, CDR2 FNYEAQ. CDR3 in amino acids: CASSFGGGSETQYF. DNA of the CDR3: TGTGCCAGCAGCTTCGGGGGAGGGAGTGAGACCCAGTACTTC.

This clone was recorded a few times. The chain combines TRBV18 with TRBJ2-4; D not certain. This CDR3 has 11 amino acids. CDR1 is KGHSH, CDR2 LQKENI, per germline. Trimming removed 3 bases from V and 7 bases from J, with 4 bases in between. The CDR3, as DNA: TGTGCCAGCTCACCTGGGAACATTCAGTACTTC. This translates into CASSPGNIQYF.

This clone was found a few times. This chain's CDR3 is CASSLEMADSGYTF. DNA for the CDR3: TGTGCCAGCAGCTTAGAGATGGCAGACAGTGGCTACACCTTC. V usage is TRBV7-9 and J usage is TRBJ1-2; perhaps TRBD1 as D (5 bases). The CDR3 is made up of 14 amino acids. Germline loops: CDR1 SEHNR, CDR2 FQNEAQ (reference sequence). V gave up 1 base and J gave up 7 bases, with 13 bases separating them.

The genes are TRBV19 and TRBJ1-5; TRBD1 agrees at 7 bases. The CDR3 spans 16 residues. Germline V CDR1 and CDR2: LNHDA, SQIVND (reference sequence). The ends lost 4 bases at V and 2 bases at J; junction bases unmatched: 8. The CDR3 coding sequence is TGTGCCAGTAGTACCCAACAGGGGTACGGCAATCAGCCCCAGCATTTT. It specifies CASSTQQGYGNQPQHF.

The chain recombines TRBV15 with TRBJ2-5; a weak D match, TRBD1 (5 bases). V lost 6 bases and J lost 1, with 18 bases in between. The germline CDR1 and CDR2 sequences are LNHNV and YYDKDF (reference sequence). The CDR3 totals 16 residues. CDR3 coding DNA: TGTGCCACCAGGGTAACCTATGGACAAGGCCAAGAGACCCAGTACTTC. This gives the protein CATRVTYGQGQETQYF.

V is TRBV7-8 and J is TRBJ2-7; the match to TRBD2 covers 14 bases. Germline CDR1 SGHVS, CDR2 FQNEAQ. The trim removed 5 bases at V and 7 bases at J, leaving 7 bases unmatched. The CDR3 sequence is 15 residues long. CDR3 protein: CASSGGTSGRREQYF. For the CDR3, the DNA is TGTGCCAGCAGCGGAGGGACTAGCGGGAGAAGGGAGCAGTACTTC.

This clone has just a few counts. The J gene is TRBJ2-7, the V gene TRBV4-1, with a weak D call TRBD2 (6 bases). The CDR3 spans 17 residues. CDR1 and CDR2 (germline): MGHRA, YSYEKL. V dropped 0 bases and J dropped 0 bases, with 15 bases sitting between them. The CDR3 sequence is CASSQDLGREISYEQYF. The CDR3, as DNA: TGCGCCAGCAGCCAAGATCTTGGACGGGAGATCTCCTACGAGCAGTACTTC.

The chain uses TRBV4-3 and TRBJ2-5; 7 bases are shared with TRBD1. V trimming: 8 bases; J trimming: 3 bases; junction bases outside the gene matches: 12. Per germline, CDR1 LGHNA and CDR2 YSLEER. The CDR3 spans 15 residues. The CDR3 nucleotides are TGCGCCAGCTCGACCAGCAGGGACAGAAAAGAGACCCAGTACTTC. This codes for CASSTSRDRKETQYF.

The genes are TRBV28 and TRBJ1-1; 9 bases line up with TRBD1. The V and J ends lost 5 bases and 5 bases, in that order; junction bases with no gene match: 12. CDR1 is MDHEN and CDR2 is SYDVKM in the germline V gene. CDR3 size: 16 residues. CDR3 sequence reads: CASSNPGQGRGTEAFF. CDR3 nucleotides: TGTGCCAGCAGTAATCCGGGACAGGGTCGTGGTACTGAAGCTTTCTTT.

V gene TRBV25-1 combines with J gene TRBJ2-2, with D perhaps matching TRBD1 (6 bases). The germline gives CDR1 MGHDK, CDR2 SYGVNS. The CDR3 extends over 16 amino acids. The V end lost 5 bases, the J end lost 0 bases, and 13 bases lay between the germline ends. The CDR3 protein is CASSSPGTSNTGELFF. Written as DNA, the CDR3 is TGTGCCAGCAGTTCCCCCGGGACATCGAACACCGGGGAGCTGTTTTTT.

The chain recombines TRBV9 with TRBJ2-5, with D possibly TRBD2 on 6 matching bases. V was shortened by 0 bases and J by 7 bases, with 7 bases between the two germline ends. CDR3 length equals 12 residues. Germline assignment: CDR1 SGDLS and CDR2 YYNGEE. In DNA, the CDR3 is TGTGCCAGCAGCGTAGAGGGAGGGACCCAGTACTTC. It codes for CASSVEGGTQYF.

This clone appeared a few times. V is TRBV4-1 and J is TRBJ2-1; TRBD2 agrees at 7 bases. Losses at the gene ends were 6 bases for V and 9 bases for J; bases not matched to a gene: 14. Per germline, CDR1 MGHRA and CDR2 YSYEKL. This CDR3 contains 15 residues. CDR3 residues: CASRRVASGLSEQFF. The CDR3 DNA reads TGCGCCAGCAGAAGGGTGGCTAGCGGTCTCAGTGAGCAGTTCTTC.

The V gene is TRBV10-1, the J gene TRBJ2-1; D gene ambiguous. Trimming removed 2 bases at V and 9 bases at J, with 5 bases between. Germline CDR1 WNHNN, CDR2 SYGVQD (reference sequence). This CDR3 has 11 residues. The CDR3 DNA reads TGCGCCAGCAGTGAGCTCGGTGAGCAGTTCTTC. Translated: CASSELGEQFF.

This clone was found a few times. This chain uses TRBV10-3 with TRBJ2-7; TRBD2 agrees at 14 bases. Germline assignment: CDR1 ENHRY and CDR2 SYGVKD. The length of the CDR3 is 14 residues. Losses at the gene ends were 11 bases for V and 4 bases for J; bases not matched to a gene: 7. This CDR3 reads CASGLAGGMYEQYF. In DNA form, the CDR3 reads TGTGCCTCCGGACTAGCGGGGGGTATGTACGAGCAGTACTTC.

The gene calls are TRBV19 and TRBJ2-7; a possible D gene is TRBD2 (6 bases). This CDR3 spans 13 amino acids. Germline CDR1 LNHDA, CDR2 SQIVND (reference sequence). V shed 3 bases and J shed 3 bases, with 9 bases lying between them. The CDR3 reads CASSIPGVYEQYF. The DNA of the CDR3 is TGTGCCAGTAGTATCCCGGGAGTCTACGAGCAGTACTTC.

The rearrangement joins TRBV7-9 to TRBJ2-1; 7 bases are a match to TRBD2. Germline V CDR1 and CDR2: SEHNR, FQNEAQ (reference sequence). The CDR3 has 13 residues. With 10 bases clipped from V and 8 bases from J, the junction kept 11 bases outside the gene matches. Here the CDR3 reads CATQRGLLDEQFF. CDR3 DNA: TGTGCCACCCAGCGGGGTCTCCTGGATGAGCAGTTCTTC. The whole variable domain, filled in from reference TRBV7-9 and TRBJ2-1, reads DTGVSQNPRHKITKRGQNVTFRCDPISEHNRLYWYRQTLGQGPEFLTYFQNEAQLEKSRLLSDRFSAERPKGSFSTLEIQRTEQGDSAMYLCATQRGLLDEQFFGPGTRLTVL.

The chain recombines TRBV6-6 with TRBJ2-5; possibly TRBD1 or TRBD2 for D (6 bases each). The V end was cut by 6 bases, the J end by 3 bases, with 14 bases between. This CDR3 is 14 amino acids long. Germline V gene sequence: CDR1 MNHNY, CDR2 SVGAGI (reference sequence). The CDR3 spells CASSPTGAEETQYF. The CDR3 DNA is TGTGCCAGCAGCCCCACGGGGGCCGAAGAGACCCAGTACTTC.

The V gene is TRBV19, the J gene TRBJ2-7; the D gene could be TRBD1 or TRBD2 (5 bases each). V lost 5 bases and J 7 bases, leaving 15 bases between the germline ends. Germline loops: CDR1 LNHDA, CDR2 SQIVND (reference sequence). This CDR3 contains 13 residues. In DNA form, the CDR3 reads TGTGCCAGTAGTTGGGCTAGGGGCGGGGAGCAGTACTTC. This codes for CASSWARGGEQYF.

The chain has TRBV13 and TRBJ2-5; D not certain. CDR1 is PRHDT and CDR2 is FYEKMQ in the germline V gene (reference sequence). Deletions cut 5 bases from V and 5 bases from J, with 12 bases between. The CDR3 totals 13 residues. Here the CDR3 reads CASSVGLSETQYF. The CDR3 region has the DNA TGTGCCAGCAGCGTGGGATTATCGGAGACCCAGTACTTC.

This clone has more than one count but fewer than ten. V usage is TRBV18 and J usage is TRBJ1-1; D not resolved. This CDR3 region has 15 residues. The germline V and J ends were trimmed by 1 base and 1 base, with 10 bases remaining between them. CDR1 KGHSH and CDR2 LQKENI come from the germline V gene. CDR3 sequence: CASSPRTGTNTEAFF. In DNA form, the CDR3 reads TGTGCCAGCTCACCACGTACGGGTACGAACACTGAAGCTTTCTTT.

This chain links TRBV10-3 with TRBJ2-5; 9 positions match TRBD1. The DNA end is more similar to TRBJ2-7, so the J call may be wrong. The length of the CDR3 is 15 residues. Germline lookup yields CDR1 ENHRY and CDR2 SYGVKD. CDR3 in DNA: TGTGCCATCTCCAGGACAGGGGCATTTATCGACGAGCAGTACTTC. Residues: CAISRTGAFIDEQYF.

This chain connects TRBV18 to TRBJ2-2; no clear D gene. From germline, CDR1 is KGHSH and CDR2 LQKENI. V lost 6 bases, J lost 4 bases, and 18 bases lay in between. This CDR3 is 16 amino acids long. CDR3 DNA: TGTGCCAGCTCGACCCAGGCCAGTCCTGCCACCGGGGAGCTGTTTTTT. Amino acids: CASSTQASPATGELFF.

The chain recombines TRBV6-5 with TRBJ1-1, with no clear D. The germline V gene encodes CDR1 MNHEY and CDR2 SVGAGI. This CDR3 has 14 amino acids. V shed 2 bases and J shed 1 base, with 8 bases lying between them. CDR3 nucleotide sequence: TGTGCCAGCAGTTACGAGGCAGGGAACACTGAAGCTTTCTTT. Translated: CASSYEAGNTEAFF.

This chain's CDR3 is CASSTSGTGPYEQYF. Written as DNA, the CDR3 is TGTGCCAGTAGTACTTCCGGGACAGGTCCCTACGAGCAGTACTTC. V usage is TRBV19 and J usage is TRBJ2-7; 8 positions agree with TRBD1. Germline lookup yields CDR1 LNHDA and CDR2 SQIVND (reference sequence). Trimming cost V 4 bases and J 2 bases; bases outside gene matches: 7. The CDR3 is made up of 15 amino acids.

This chain connects TRBV7-9 to TRBJ1-1; D is undetermined. This CDR3 has 15 amino acids. The V end lost 1 base, the J end lost 0 bases, and 9 bases lay between the germline ends. CDR1 is SEHNR and CDR2 is FQNEAQ in the germline V gene (reference sequence). CDR3 sequence (DNA): TGTGCCAGCAGCTTAGAGGGCCGGCTGAACACTGAAGCTTTCTTT. Residues: CASSLEGRLNTEAFF.